These T cell receptor beta chains were read from a single sample in a study of vaccination and CD4 T cells after COVID-19. A single record per CDR3 protein comes from TCRdb applying MiXCR to the PCR reads. The data show fewer than 20,000 distinct CDR3 sequences, with approximately 40% seen just once and around 8% held by the top ten. Antigens of these TCRs are unknown. Sequencing was performed on CD4+ T cells from blood, cultured in vitro. These receptors came from a human donor who had recovered from COVID-19. Each CDR3 is given without its conserved first and last residue.

cdr3_aa	j_call	v_call	cdr3_length
ATSRPGTGVKQY	TRBJ2-7	TRBV15	12
ASRKGLAGQETQY	TRBJ2-5	TRBV28	13
ASSYPAGERMGYT	TRBJ1-2	TRBV6-5	13
SAPGFRWDPQDTQY	TRBJ2-3	TRBV20-1	14
ASSFSGGNQPQH	TRBJ1-5	TRBV12-3/TRBV12-4	12
ASSSDSTSSFTDTQY	TRBJ2-3	TRBV7-9	15
ASSGGVSVETQY	TRBJ2-5	TRBV2	12
ASFRSNNANDYEQY	TRBJ2-7	TRBV6-4	14
SPAGGDSYEQY	TRBJ2-7	TRBV20-1	11
AWTSRGYNEQF	TRBJ2-1	TRBV30	11
SAGVTGVTDTQY	TRBJ2-3	TRBV20-1	12
ASSFQTDNSPLH	TRBJ1-6	TRBV5-1	12
ASSRGGIFSYEQY	TRBJ2-7	TRBV19	13
ASTKGAGANVLT	TRBJ2-6	TRBV28	12
ASSASASSYEQY	TRBJ2-7	TRBV2	12
ASSLPTLNTEAF	TRBJ1-1	TRBV6-1	12
AWRSMGLAMNTEAF	TRBJ1-1	TRBV30	14
SASHQSGNIRTDTQY	TRBJ2-3	TRBV20-1	15
ATQKGANTGELF	TRBJ2-2	TRBV7-6	12
ASSEGIAGRNEQF	TRBJ2-1	TRBV2	13
SARAPGGNSYEQY	TRBJ2-7	TRBV20-1	13
ASSPTAGDEKLF	TRBJ1-4	TRBV5-1	12